Sequencing of this TCR beta chain was carried out in a study of CD4+ T cells in melanoma. As concerns this clone: What it recognizes is unknown.

CDR3 size: 13 residues. The V end was cut by 0 bases, the J end by 6 bases, with 7 bases between. Germline CDR1 and CDR2: SGHVS and FNYEAQ. Study-level points and caveats: A reported correlation linked neoantigen-specific CD4+ T cells to CD8+, macrophage and B cell function. Diverse differentiation states were reported for melanoma neoantigen-specific CD4+ T cells.

The assay was immunoSEQ multiplex PCR, and TCRdb's table has in-frame clones only and misses some. The sample lists about 10,000 clones, under 65% occurring once. Sequencing input: cells from a culture (not recorded whether cultured in vitro). This receptor was identified in a human donor with melanoma. V gene TRBV7-6 combines with J gene TRBJ2-3, with D unresolved. CDR3 amino acids: CASSLARRDTQYF. The DNA of the CDR3 is TGTGCCAGCAGCTTAGCGCGAAGGGATACGCAGTATTTT.